This TCR beta chain was sequenced in a study of blood T cell repertoires in COVID-19 (dated by TCRdb to 2018 to 2020). Regarding the research as a whole: The collaborator samples originated in the United States, Italy and Spain and spanned the acute and convalescent phases of COVID-19. A de-identified subject ID, COVID-19 status, age in years and sex were almost always included in the sample metadata. The repertoires were released in a freely available public database intended as a resource for research on the immune response to SARS-CoV-2. Where HLA class I and class II types were available, the types were taken from metadata supplied by the sample provider, not from assay-based typing. The material from the prospective study consisted of cDNA or gDNA derived from T cells, B-cell-depleted T cells, or PBMCs. Subjects who had been exposed to COVID-19, were actively infected with it, or had recovered from it provided the deeply sampled blood TCRbeta repertoires that made up the dataset. Samples were obtained from the ongoing ImmuneRACE study (first 160 participants) and from about 1,300 subjects provided by 6 global collaborators. Overall study outcomes, separate from this receptor: Clinical and demographic metadata were provided uncurated, with the amount varying by source and participant.

The collaborating institutions used their own protocols to collect whole blood in K2EDTA tubes. Collaborator samples were shipped for TCRbeta analysis as frozen whole blood, isolated PBMCs, or DNA extracted from either sample type. TCRbeta CDR3 regions were amplified from genomic DNA using the immunoSEQ Assay, a bias-controlled multiplex PCR. Per the source publication's procedure: Nucleated cell counts per sample were estimated from amplification of reference gene primers within the assay. Sequence reads were collapsed and filtered to measure the absolute abundance of every unique TCRbeta CDR3 rearrangement. For each sample, productive Simpson clonality was calculated as the square root of Simpson's diversity index across productive rearrangements. TCRdb's version of the immuneACCESS table is confined to in-frame rearrangements and falls short of the full clone set. An unresolved V gene accounts for under half of the shortfall where checked; the remainder is of unknown origin. For V, J and clone size, that table is used; D and trimming come from the DNA. This sample has 55,000 to 65,000 clones in its table, and about 90% of those were observed once. The ten top clones hold approximately 6.9% of the sample.

V lost 5 bases and J lost 5 bases; the stretch between them is 6 bases long. CDR1 and CDR2 are read off the germline V gene as MNHEY and SVGEGT. The CDR3 covers 11 residues, taking in both the cysteine and the phenylalanine. Just CDR3 DNA is preserved here, 33 bases in frame from base 1. As concerns this clone: Its target antigen remains unknown. Per-nucleotide qualities are absent, and no much larger clonotype sits a single base away.

The sequenced material came from peripheral blood. The origin of this receptor is a man between 60 and 75 years old with active or convalescent COVID-19. Recombination joined TRBV6-2 or TRBV6-3 with TRBJ1-2, with no reliable assignment of the D segment. The bases are TGTGCCAGCAGTAGAGATTATGGCTACACCTTC. Its product reads: CASSRDYGYTF.